A single TCR beta chain is shown here with its context. The data belong to a study of technical replicates of blood from a handful of donors. Germline V lookup: CDR1 MDHEN, CDR2 SYDVKM. V shed 4 bases and J 7 bases; nucleotides not matched to a gene: 10. The length of the CDR3 is 16 residues. The repertoire was sequenced with immunoSEQ multiplex PCR; TCRdb's copy has only in-frame clones and lacks some. The table records about 79,000 clones, 85% to 95% of them present only once. This TCR derives from a human donor in good health. This chain joins TRBV28 and TRBJ2-1; 10 bases map to TRBD2. The sample consisted of T cells isolated from PBMCs. The CDR3: CASSSPSGRGGNEQFF. CDR3 nucleotides: TGTGCCAGCAGTTCACCAAGCGGGAGGGGAGGGAATGAGCAGTTCTTC.